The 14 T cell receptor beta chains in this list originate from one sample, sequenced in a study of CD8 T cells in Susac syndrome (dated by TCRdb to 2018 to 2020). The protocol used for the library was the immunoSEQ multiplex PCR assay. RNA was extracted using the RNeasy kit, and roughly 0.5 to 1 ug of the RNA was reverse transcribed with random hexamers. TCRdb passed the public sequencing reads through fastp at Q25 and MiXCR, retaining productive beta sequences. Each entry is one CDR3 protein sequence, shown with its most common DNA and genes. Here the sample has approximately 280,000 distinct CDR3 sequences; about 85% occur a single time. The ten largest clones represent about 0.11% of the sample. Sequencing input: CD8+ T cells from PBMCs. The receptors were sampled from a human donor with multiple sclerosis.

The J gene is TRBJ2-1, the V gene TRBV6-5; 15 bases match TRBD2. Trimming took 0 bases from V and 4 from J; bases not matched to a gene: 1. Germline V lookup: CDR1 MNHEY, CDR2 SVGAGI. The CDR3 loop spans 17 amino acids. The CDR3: CASSYSGLAGGYNEQFF. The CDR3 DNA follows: TGTGCCAGCAGTTACTCAGGACTAGCGGGAGGGTACAATGAGCAGTTCTTC.

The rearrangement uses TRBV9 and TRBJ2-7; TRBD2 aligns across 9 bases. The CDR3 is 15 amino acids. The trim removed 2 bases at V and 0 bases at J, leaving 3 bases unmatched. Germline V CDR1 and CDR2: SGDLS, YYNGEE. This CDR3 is CASSVLAGSSYEQYF. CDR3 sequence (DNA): TGTGCCAGCAGCGTCCTAGCGGGAAGCTCCTACGAGCAGTACTTC.

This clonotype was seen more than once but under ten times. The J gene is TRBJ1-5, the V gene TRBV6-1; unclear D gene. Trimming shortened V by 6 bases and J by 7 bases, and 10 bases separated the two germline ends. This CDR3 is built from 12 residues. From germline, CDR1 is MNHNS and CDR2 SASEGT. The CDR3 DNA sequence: TGTGCCAGCAGAACGACGGGACAGCCCCAGCATTTT. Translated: CASRTTGQPQHF.

The CDR3 reads CASSLGGGAGELFF. The CDR3, as DNA: TGTGCCAGCAGTTTAGGAGGAGGCGCCGGGGAGCTGTTTTTT. The chain couples TRBV27 to TRBJ2-2; TRBD2 is a possible D gene (5 bases). The CDR3 runs 14 residues. V lost 2 bases to trimming and J lost 6 bases, with 10 bases between them. Per germline, CDR1 MNHEY and CDR2 SMNVEV (reference sequence).

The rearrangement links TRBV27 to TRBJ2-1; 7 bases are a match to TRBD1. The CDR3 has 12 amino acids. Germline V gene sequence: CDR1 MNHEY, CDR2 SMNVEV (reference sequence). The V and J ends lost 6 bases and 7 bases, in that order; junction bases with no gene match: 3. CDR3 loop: CASSRQGNEQFF. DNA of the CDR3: TGTGCCAGCAGCCGACAGGGAAATGAGCAGTTCTTC.

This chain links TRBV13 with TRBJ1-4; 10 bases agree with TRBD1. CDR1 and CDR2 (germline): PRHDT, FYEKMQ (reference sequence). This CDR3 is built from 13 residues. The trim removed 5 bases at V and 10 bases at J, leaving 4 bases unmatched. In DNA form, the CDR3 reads TGTGCCAGCAGCGGAGGGGACAGGGGAAAACTGTTTTTT. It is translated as CASSGGDRGKLFF.

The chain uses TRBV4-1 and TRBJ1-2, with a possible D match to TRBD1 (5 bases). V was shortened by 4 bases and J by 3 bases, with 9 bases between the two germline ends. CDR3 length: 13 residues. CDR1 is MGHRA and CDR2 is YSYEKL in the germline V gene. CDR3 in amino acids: CASSPRGDYGYTF. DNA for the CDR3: TGCGCCAGCAGCCCCCGGGGGGACTATGGCTACACCTTC.

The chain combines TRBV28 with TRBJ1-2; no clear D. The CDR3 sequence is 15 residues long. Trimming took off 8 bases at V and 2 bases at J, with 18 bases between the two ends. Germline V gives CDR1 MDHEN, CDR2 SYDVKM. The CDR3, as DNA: TGTGCCAGCCGATATACAACAGAGTTCAACTATGGCTACACCTTC. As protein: CASRYTTEFNYGYTF.

CDR3 DNA: TGTGCCAGCAGCCTAAACAGGGCCGAGACCCAGTACTTC. Encoded protein: CASSLNRAETQYF. The chain joins TRBV4-2 to TRBJ2-5; weak D call: TRBD1 (6 bases). Looked up from germline, CDR1 is LGHNA and CDR2 is YNFKEQ. This CDR3 is 13 amino acids long. Trimming shortened V by 4 bases and J by 5 bases, and 11 bases separated the two germline ends.

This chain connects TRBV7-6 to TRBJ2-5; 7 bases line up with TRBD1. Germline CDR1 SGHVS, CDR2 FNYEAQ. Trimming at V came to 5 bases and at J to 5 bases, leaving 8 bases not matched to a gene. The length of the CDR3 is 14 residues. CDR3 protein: CASSAWTGAETQYF. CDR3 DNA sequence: TGTGCCAGCAGCGCCTGGACAGGTGCGGAGACCCAGTACTTC.

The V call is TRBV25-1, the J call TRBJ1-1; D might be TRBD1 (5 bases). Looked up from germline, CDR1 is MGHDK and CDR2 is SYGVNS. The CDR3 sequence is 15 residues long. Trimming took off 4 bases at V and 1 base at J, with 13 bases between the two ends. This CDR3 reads CASSGAGTENTEAFF. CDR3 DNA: TGTGCCAGCAGTGGAGCCGGGACTGAGAACACTGAAGCTTTCTTT.

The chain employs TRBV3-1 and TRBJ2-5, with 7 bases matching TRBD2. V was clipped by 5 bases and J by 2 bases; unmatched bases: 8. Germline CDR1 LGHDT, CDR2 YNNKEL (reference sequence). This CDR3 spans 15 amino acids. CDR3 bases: TGTGCCAGCAGCGGTGCCCGGGACTATCAAGAGACCCAGTACTTC. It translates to CASSGARDYQETQYF.

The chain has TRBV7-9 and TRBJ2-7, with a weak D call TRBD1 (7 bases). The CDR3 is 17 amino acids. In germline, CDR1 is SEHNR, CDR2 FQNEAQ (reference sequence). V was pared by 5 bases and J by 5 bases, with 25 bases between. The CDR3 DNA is TGTGCCAGCAGCCCGCCGGGGGATGACAGGGTAATAGACGAGCAGTACTTC. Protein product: CASSPPGDDRVIDEQYF.

In nucleotides, the CDR3 is TGTGCCGGCCTAAACAGGAATCAGCCCCAGCATTTT. This codes for CAGLNRNQPQHF. The gene calls are TRBV19 and TRBJ1-5, with a tentative D call TRBD1 (5 bases). From germline, CDR1 is LNHDA and CDR2 SQIVND (reference sequence). The CDR3 has 12 amino acids. V lost 11 bases, J lost 4 bases, and 12 bases lay in between.